What follows is one T cell receptor beta chain and its context. Donors were grouped by their self-reported clinical history. This sample is part of a study of blood T cell repertoires in COVID-19. Background on the study: Collection of acute and convalescent COVID-19 samples took place in the United States, Italy and Spain. Nucleic acid was either cDNA or gDNA, and it came from T cells, B-cell-depleted T cells, or PBMCs.

Deletions cut 5 bases from V and 0 bases from J, with 5 bases between. This CDR3 is 14 amino acids long. Germline V gene lookup returns CDR1 LNHDA and CDR2 SQIVND (reference sequence). Source study methods: Amplification with reference gene primers provided the estimates of nucleated cell counts. Generated by immunoSEQ multiplex PCR, the TCRdb table keeps only in-frame clones and is missing some. V and J calls and clone size come straight from that table; D and trimming were deduced from the DNA. Of some 300,000 clones listed, roughly 89% were seen once; the top ten hold 1.7%. The receptor was isolated from a woman aged 40-49 years who had recovered from COVID-19. The specimen sequenced was PBMCs or T cells enriched from blood (not recorded which). This chain uses TRBV19 with TRBJ2-6; maybe TRBD1 (5 bases). DNA for the CDR3: TGTGCCAGTAGTGACAGCTCTGGGGCCAACGTCCTGACTTTC. Residues: CASSDSSGANVLTF.